This TCR beta chain was captured by sequencing in a study of Ad26.COV2.S vaccination and SARS-CoV-2 variants. The wider study: A COV1001 Ad26.COV2.S trial-arm participant provided the sample. The authors gave Ad26.COV2.S intramuscularly, either once or twice 56 days apart.

Treatment given: about 20 received Ad26.COV2.S at low or high dose, single or two shots; roughly 5 received placebo; per-sample allocation not given. Day 63 after the first vaccine or placebo injection was the time point for sampling. Clones were sequenced by immunoSEQ multiplex PCR, and TCRdb holds only the in-frame ones, with some missing. This sample has under 300,000 clones, with around nine tenths found just once. CDR1 MNHEY and CDR2 SMNVEV come from the germline V gene (reference sequence). Trimming at V came to 5 bases and at J to 5 bases, leaving 6 bases not matched to a gene. This CDR3 region has 16 residues. Of note for this clone: Its antigen is still unknown.

Study conclusions and caveats: With respect to non-spike TCR breadth, vaccine and placebo recipients were similar. Spike-specific TCR breadth ran higher among vaccine recipients than placebo recipients.

The V and J genes are TRBV27 and TRBJ1-6; 10 nucleotides align to TRBD1. This TCR was sampled from a person aged 18-60 years who received the Ad26.COV2.S COVID-19 vaccine or a placebo. The specimen was peripheral blood, collected in a trial of Ad26.COV2.S vaccine versus placebo. The CDR3 reads CASSARDRGNNSPLHF. The DNA of the CDR3 is TGTGCCAGCAGTGCCCGGGACAGGGGAAATAATTCACCCCTCCACTTT.